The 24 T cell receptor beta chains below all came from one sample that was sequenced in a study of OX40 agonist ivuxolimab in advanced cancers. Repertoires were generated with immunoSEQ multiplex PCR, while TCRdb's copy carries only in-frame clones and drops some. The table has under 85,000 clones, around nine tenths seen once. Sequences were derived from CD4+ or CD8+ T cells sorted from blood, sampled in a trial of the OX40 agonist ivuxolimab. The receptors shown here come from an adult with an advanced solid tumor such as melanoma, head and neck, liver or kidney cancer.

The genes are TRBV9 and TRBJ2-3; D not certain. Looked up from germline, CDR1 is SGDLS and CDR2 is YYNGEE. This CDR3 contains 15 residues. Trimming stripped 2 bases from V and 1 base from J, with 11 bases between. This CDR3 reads CASSVGGPGTDTQYF. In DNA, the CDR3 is TGTGCCAGCAGCGTTGGTGGGCCAGGCACAGATACGCAGTATTTT.

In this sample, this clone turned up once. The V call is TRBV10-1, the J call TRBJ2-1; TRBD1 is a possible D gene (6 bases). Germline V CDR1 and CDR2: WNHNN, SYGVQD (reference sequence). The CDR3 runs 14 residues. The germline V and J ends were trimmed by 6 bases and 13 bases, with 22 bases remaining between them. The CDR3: CASSIGGSGTVQFF. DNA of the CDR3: TGCGCCAGCAGCATAGGGGGTTCAGGGACCGTTCAGTTCTTC.

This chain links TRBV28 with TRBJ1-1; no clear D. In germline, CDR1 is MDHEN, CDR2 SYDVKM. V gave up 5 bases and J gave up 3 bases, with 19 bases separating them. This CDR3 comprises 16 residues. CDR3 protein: CASSPGSAWAHTEAFF. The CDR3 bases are TGTGCCAGCAGTCCCGGGTCAGCCTGGGCACACACTGAAGCTTTCTTT.

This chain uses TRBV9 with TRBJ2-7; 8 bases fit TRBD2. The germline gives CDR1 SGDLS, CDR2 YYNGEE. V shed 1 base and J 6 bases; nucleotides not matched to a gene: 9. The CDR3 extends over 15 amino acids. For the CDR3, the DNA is TGTGCCAGCAGCGTAAGAGCGGGAGAGGGCTCCGAGCAGTACTTC. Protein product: CASSVRAGEGSEQYF.

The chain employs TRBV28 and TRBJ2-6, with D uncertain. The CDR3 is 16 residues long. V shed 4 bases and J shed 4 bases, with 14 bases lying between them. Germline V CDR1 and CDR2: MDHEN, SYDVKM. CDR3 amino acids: CASSSDGIPGANVLTF. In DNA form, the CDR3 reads TGTGCCAGCAGTTCGGACGGCATCCCAGGGGCCAACGTCCTGACTTTC.

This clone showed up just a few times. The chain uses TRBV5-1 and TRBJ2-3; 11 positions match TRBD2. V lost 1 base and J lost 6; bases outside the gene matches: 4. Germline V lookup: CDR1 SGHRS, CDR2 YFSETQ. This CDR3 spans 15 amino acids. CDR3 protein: CASSLTSGGSDTQYF. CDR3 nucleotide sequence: TGCGCCAGCAGCTTGACTAGCGGGGGATCCGATACGCAGTATTTT.

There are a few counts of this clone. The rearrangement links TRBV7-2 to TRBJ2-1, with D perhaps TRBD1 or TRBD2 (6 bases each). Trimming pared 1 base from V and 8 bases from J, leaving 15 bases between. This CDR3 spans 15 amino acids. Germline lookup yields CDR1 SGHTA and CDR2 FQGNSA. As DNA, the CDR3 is TGTGCCAGCAGCTTAGGGCAGGGGAGGAGAGATGAGCAGTTCTTC. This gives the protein CASSLGQGRRDEQFF. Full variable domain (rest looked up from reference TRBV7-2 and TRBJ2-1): GAGVSQSPSNKVTEKGKDVELRCDPISGHTALYWYRQSLGQGLEFLIYFQGNSAPDKSGLPSDRFSAERTGGSVSTLTIQRTQQEDSAVYLCASSLGQGRRDEQFFGPGTRLTVL.

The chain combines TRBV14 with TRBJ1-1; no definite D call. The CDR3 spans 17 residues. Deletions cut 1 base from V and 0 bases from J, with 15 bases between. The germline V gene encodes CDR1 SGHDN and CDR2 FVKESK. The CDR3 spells CASSQVQRRVMNTEAFF. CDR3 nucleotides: TGTGCCAGCAGCCAAGTGCAGAGGAGGGTCATGAACACTGAAGCTTTCTTT.

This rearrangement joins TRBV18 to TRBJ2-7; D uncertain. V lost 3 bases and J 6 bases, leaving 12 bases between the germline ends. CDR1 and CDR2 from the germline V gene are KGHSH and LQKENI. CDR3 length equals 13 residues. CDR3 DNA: TGTGCCAGCTCACCTCCAGGCTCAGCCGAGCAGTACTTC. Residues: CASSPPGSAEQYF.

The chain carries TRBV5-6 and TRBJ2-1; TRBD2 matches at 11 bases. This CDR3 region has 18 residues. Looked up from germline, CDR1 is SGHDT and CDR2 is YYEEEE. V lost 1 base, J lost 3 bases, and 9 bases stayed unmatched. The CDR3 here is CASSLKIAGGSVYNEQFF. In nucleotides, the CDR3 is TGTGCCAGCAGCTTGAAAATAGCGGGAGGGTCGGTCTACAATGAGCAGTTCTTC.

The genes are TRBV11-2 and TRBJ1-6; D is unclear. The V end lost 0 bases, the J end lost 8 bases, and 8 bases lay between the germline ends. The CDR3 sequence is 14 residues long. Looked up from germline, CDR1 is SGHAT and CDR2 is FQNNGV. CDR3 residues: CASSLDLRYSPLHF. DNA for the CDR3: TGTGCCAGCAGCTTAGATCTAAGATATTCACCCCTCCACTTT.

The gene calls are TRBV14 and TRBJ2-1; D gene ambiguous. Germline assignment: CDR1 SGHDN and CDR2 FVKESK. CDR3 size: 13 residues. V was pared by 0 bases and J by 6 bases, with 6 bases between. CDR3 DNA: TGTGCCAGCAGCCAAGATATTTTCAATGAGCAGTTCTTC. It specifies CASSQDIFNEQFF. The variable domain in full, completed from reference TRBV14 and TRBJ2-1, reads EAGVTQFPSHSVIEKGQTVTLRCDPISGHDNLYWYRRVMGKEIKFLLHFVKESKQDESGMPNNRFLAERTGGTYSTLKVQPAELEDSGVYFCASSQDIFNEQFFGPGTRLTVL.

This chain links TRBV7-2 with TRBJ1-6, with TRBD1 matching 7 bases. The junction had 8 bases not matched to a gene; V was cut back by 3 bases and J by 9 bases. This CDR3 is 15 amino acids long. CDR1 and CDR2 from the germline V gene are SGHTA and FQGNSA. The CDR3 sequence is CASSFFAGGSSPLHF. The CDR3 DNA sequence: TGTGCCAGCAGCTTTTTTGCAGGGGGTAGTTCACCCCTCCACTTT. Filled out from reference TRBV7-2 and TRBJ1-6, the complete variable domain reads GAGVSQSPSNKVTEKGKDVELRCDPISGHTALYWYRQSLGQGLEFLIYFQGNSAPDKSGLPSDRFSAERTGGSVSTLTIQRTQQEDSAVYLCASSFFAGGSSPLHFGNGTRLTVT.

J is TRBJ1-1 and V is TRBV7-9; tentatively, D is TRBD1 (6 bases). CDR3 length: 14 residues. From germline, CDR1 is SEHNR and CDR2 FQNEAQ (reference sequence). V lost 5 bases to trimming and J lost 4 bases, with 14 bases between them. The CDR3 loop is CASSLSQGSTEAFF. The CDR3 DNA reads TGTGCCAGCAGCCTATCACAGGGAAGCACTGAAGCTTTCTTT.

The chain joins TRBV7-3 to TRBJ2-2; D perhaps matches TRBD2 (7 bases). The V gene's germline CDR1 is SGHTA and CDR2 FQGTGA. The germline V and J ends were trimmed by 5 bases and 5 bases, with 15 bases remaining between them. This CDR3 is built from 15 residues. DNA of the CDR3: TGTGCCAGCAGCCCCACGGGGGGCCGTACCGGGGAGCTGTTTTTT. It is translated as CASSPTGGRTGELFF.

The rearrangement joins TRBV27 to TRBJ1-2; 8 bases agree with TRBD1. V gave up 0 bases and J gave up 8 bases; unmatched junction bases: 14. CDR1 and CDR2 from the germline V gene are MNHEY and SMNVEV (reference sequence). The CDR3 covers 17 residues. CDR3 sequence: CASSLSRQGALVWGYTF. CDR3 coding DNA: TGTGCCAGCAGTTTATCTAGGCAGGGGGCGCTGGTTTGGGGCTACACCTTC.

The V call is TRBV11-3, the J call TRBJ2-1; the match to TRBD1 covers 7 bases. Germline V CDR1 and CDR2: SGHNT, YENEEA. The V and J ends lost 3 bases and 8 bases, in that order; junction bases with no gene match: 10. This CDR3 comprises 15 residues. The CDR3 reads CASSFRQGAFDEQFF. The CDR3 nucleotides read TGTGCCAGCAGCTTCCGACAGGGCGCATTTGATGAGCAGTTCTTC.

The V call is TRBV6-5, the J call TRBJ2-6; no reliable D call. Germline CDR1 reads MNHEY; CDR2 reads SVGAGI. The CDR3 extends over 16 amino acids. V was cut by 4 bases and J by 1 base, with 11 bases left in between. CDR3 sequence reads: CASSWAGSSGANVLTF. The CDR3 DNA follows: TGTGCCAGCAGTTGGGCCGGTTCATCTGGGGCCAACGTCCTGACTTTC.

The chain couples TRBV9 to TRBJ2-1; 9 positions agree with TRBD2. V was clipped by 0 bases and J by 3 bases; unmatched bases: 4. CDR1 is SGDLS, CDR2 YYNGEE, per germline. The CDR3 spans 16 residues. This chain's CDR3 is CASSVEGAGGYNEQFF. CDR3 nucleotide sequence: TGTGCCAGCAGCGTAGAAGGAGCGGGGGGCTACAATGAGCAGTTCTTC.

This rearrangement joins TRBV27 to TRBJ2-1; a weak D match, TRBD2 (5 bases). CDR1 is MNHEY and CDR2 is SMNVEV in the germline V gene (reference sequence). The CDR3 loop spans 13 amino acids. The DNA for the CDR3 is TGTGCGGCGCGGGCTAGCTCCTACAATGAGCAGTTCTTC. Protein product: CAARASSYNEQFF.

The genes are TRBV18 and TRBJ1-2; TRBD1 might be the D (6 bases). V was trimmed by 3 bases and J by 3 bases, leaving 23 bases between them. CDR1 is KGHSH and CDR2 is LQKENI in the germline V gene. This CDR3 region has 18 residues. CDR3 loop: CASSPLSSGRQAHYGYTF. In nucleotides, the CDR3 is TGTGCCAGCTCACCGTTGTCCTCGGGTCGACAGGCGCACTATGGCTACACCTTC.

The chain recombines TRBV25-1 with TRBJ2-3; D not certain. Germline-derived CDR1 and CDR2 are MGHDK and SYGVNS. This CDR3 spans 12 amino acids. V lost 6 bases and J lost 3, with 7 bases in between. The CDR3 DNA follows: TGTGCCAGCAGAGTAGGGACAGATACGCAGTATTTT. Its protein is CASRVGTDTQYF. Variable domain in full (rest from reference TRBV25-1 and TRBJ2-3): EADIYQTPRYLVIGTGKKITLECSQTMGHDKMYWYQQDPGMELHLIHYSYGVNSTEKGDLSSESTVSRIRTEHFPLTLESARPSHTSQYLCASRVGTDTQYFGPGTRLTVL.

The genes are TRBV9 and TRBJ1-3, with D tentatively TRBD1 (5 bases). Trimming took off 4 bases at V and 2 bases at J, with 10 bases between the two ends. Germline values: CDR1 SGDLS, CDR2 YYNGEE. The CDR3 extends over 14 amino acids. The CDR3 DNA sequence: TGTGCCAGCAGCACTGGGGGAACTGGAAACACCATATATTTT. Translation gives CASSTGGTGNTIYF.

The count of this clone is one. The CDR3 sequence: CASSRGAGEQYF. CDR3 coding DNA: TGTGCCAGCAGCCGTGGGGCAGGGGAGCAGTACTTC. V gene TRBV6-5 combines with J gene TRBJ2-7; D perhaps matches TRBD1 (5 bases). V was shortened by 6 bases and J by 7 bases, with 13 bases between the two germline ends. The CDR3 sequence is 12 residues long. CDR1 is MNHEY, CDR2 SVGAGI, per germline.